What follows are 8 T cell receptor beta chains derived from one specimen sequenced in a study of shared clonotypes between healthy human individuals. The method was immunoSEQ multiplex PCR; TCRdb's version includes in-frame clones alone and lacks a portion of them. This table has about 610,000 clones, around 97% appearing once. Specimen: naive CD4+ T cells sorted from blood. The subset: CD45RA+ positively selected. The receptors here all came from a woman aged 25 to 39 in good health.

The chain links TRBV19 to TRBJ2-3, with TRBD2 identical over 11 bases. CDR1 is LNHDA, CDR2 SQIVND, per germline (reference sequence). CDR3 size: 14 residues. V lost 8 bases, J lost 4 bases, and 5 bases stayed unmatched. The CDR3 is CASSLAGVPDTQYF. CDR3 nucleotide sequence: TGTGCCAGTTCACTAGCGGGAGTTCCAGATACGCAGTATTTT.

This chain links TRBV6-5 with TRBJ1-2, with D unresolved. Looked up from germline, CDR1 is MNHEY and CDR2 is SVGAGI. V was trimmed by 0 bases and J by 0 bases, leaving 11 bases between them. This CDR3 region has 16 residues. In nucleotides, the CDR3 is TGTGCCAGCAGTTACTCGGAAACGGGCCCTAACTATGGCTACACCTTC. Translated: CASSYSETGPNYGYTF.

The CDR3 loop reads CASSADRGGGYTF. DNA for the CDR3: TGTGCCAGCAGCGCCGACAGGGGAGGTGGCTACACCTTC. The chain links TRBV7-2 to TRBJ1-2; TRBD1 aligns across 8 bases. Germline values: CDR1 SGHTA, CDR2 FQGNSA. The CDR3 is made up of 13 amino acids. J gave up 7 bases and V 5 bases, and 6 bases lay outside the gene matches. Based on the CDR3 plus reference TRBV7-2 and TRBJ1-2, the full variable domain is GAGVSQSPSNKVTEKGKDVELRCDPISGHTALYWYRQSLGQGLEFLIYFQGNSAPDKSGLPSDRFSAERTGGSVSTLTIQRTQQEDSAVYLCASSADRGGGYTFGSGTRLTVV.

The chain recombines TRBV30 with TRBJ1-6; the D gene is possibly TRBD1 (6 bases). There are 13 residues in the CDR3. Trimming cost V 0 bases and J 7 bases, with 7 bases left between them. Germline V CDR1 and CDR2: GTSNPN, SVGIG (reference sequence). As DNA, the CDR3 is TGTGCCTGGAGTGTACAGGGAAATTCACCCCTCCACTTT. Protein product: CAWSVQGNSPLHF.

Worth noting for this clone: Within the sample, other DNA sequences also encode this same CDR3. J is TRBJ1-5 and V is TRBV18, with 7 bases matching TRBD1. Germline CDR1 and CDR2: KGHSH and LQKENI. Losses at the gene ends were 4 bases for V and 4 bases for J; bases not matched to a gene: 1. The CDR3 has 13 amino acids. CDR3 residues: CASSQQGNQPQHF. The CDR3 DNA sequence: TGTGCCAGCTCACAACAGGGGAATCAGCCCCAGCATTTT.

The rearrangement joins TRBV5-4 to TRBJ2-5, with a possible D match to TRBD2 (5 bases). The DNA end is more similar to TRBJ2-7, so the J call may be wrong. CDR3 length: 12 residues. Germline values: CDR1 SGHNT, CDR2 YYREEE (reference sequence). CDR3 bases: TGTGCCAGCAGCAGAGTAGAGGGCGAGCAGTACTTC. Its translation is CASSRVEGEQYF.

The chain combines TRBV2 with TRBJ1-5; TRBD1 is a possible D gene (5 bases). The length of the CDR3 is 15 residues. Germline lookup yields CDR1 SNHLY and CDR2 FYNNEI. V shed 7 bases and J shed 4 bases, with 17 bases lying between them. This CDR3 is CASKYGTDNNQPQHF. The CDR3 DNA sequence: TGTGCCAGCAAATACGGGACGGATAATAATCAGCCCCAGCATTTT.

This clone occurred once. The chain links TRBV5-1 to TRBJ1-3; no definite D call. CDR1 is SGHRS and CDR2 is YFSETQ in the germline V gene. The CDR3 covers 13 residues. V shed 4 bases and J shed 0 bases, with 5 bases lying between them. The CDR3 DNA reads TGCGCCAGCAGCGTAACCTCTGGAAACACCATATATTTT. Translating gives CASSVTSGNTIYF.